The 16 T cell receptor beta chains reported below all come from one sample, sequenced in a study of blood T cell repertoires in COVID-19. Sequencing was performed with immunoSEQ multiplex PCR; in TCRdb, only in-frame clones are kept and a portion is missing. The sample consists of about 140,000 clones, approximately 84% of them appearing once. The specimen was PBMCs or T cells enriched from blood (not recorded which). The receptor source for this set is a woman between 50 and 59 years old with acute COVID-19.

The chain combines TRBV7-6 with TRBJ2-1, with 12 bases fitting TRBD2. Germline lookup yields CDR1 SGHVS and CDR2 FNYEAQ. With 5 bases clipped from V and 7 bases from J, the junction kept 6 bases outside the gene matches. The CDR3 runs 15 residues. DNA for the CDR3: TGTGCCAGCAGCCCGCTAGCGGGAGGGGGGAATGAGCAGTTCTTC. It is translated as CASSPLAGGGNEQFF.

The V gene is TRBV7-8, the J gene TRBJ2-2, with 7 bases identical to TRBD1. The CDR3 spans 14 residues. Germline CDR1 reads SGHVS; CDR2 reads FQNEAQ. J lost 7 bases, V lost 5 bases, and 7 bases had no gene match. This chain's CDR3 is CASSNSQGVGELFF. In DNA, the CDR3 is TGTGCCAGCAGCAATAGCCAGGGGGTCGGGGAGCTGTTTTTT.

The table lists this clone with a few counts. This CDR3 reads CASSSSGDNTGELFF. The CDR3 DNA is TGTGCCAGCAGCTCTAGCGGGGATAACACCGGGGAGCTGTTTTTT. This chain uses TRBV7-9 with TRBJ2-2, with 9 bases that match TRBD2. The CDR3 is 15 residues long. After removal of 4 bases from V and 2 bases from J, the junction contained 2 bases not matched to a gene. CDR1 is SEHNR, CDR2 FQNEAQ, per germline (reference sequence).

The gene calls are TRBV3-1 (or the pseudogene TRBV3-2) and TRBJ1-2; 7 nucleotides agree with TRBD1. Germline V gives CDR1 LGHDT, CDR2 YNNKEL (reference sequence). This CDR3 comprises 13 residues. The V gene end was trimmed by 3 bases and the J gene end by 4 bases; junction bases not matched to a gene: 2. In nucleotides, the CDR3 is TGTGCCAGCAGCCACGACAGGGCCTATGGCTACACCTTC. This sequence encodes CASSHDRAYGYTF.

The chain uses TRBV29-1 and TRBJ1-5, with a weak D call TRBD1 (5 bases). Germline V gene lookup returns CDR1 SQVTM and CDR2 ANQGSEA. This CDR3 comprises 11 residues. The CDR3 sequence: CGGAVNQPQHF. In DNA form, the CDR3 reads TGCGGAGGGGCAGTCAATCAGCCCCAGCATTTT.

V is TRBV5-1 and J is TRBJ2-1, with 9 positions matching TRBD2. V trimming: 3 bases; J trimming: 2 bases; junction bases outside the gene matches: 6. From germline, CDR1 is SGHRS and CDR2 YFSETQ. CDR3 size: 16 residues. The CDR3, as DNA: TGCGCCAGCAGCTGGACGACTAGCGGACCCTACAATGAGCAGTTCTTC. As protein: CASSWTTSGPYNEQFF.

This sequence joins TRBV6-5 and TRBJ1-2; TRBD1 matches at 11 bases. The trim removed 4 bases at V and 8 bases at J, leaving 3 bases unmatched. Germline V gene lookup returns CDR1 MNHEY and CDR2 SVGAGI. This CDR3 contains 13 residues. Here the CDR3 reads CASSLGQGEGYTF. As DNA, the CDR3 is TGTGCCAGCAGTTTGGGACAGGGGGAAGGCTACACCTTC.

The genes are TRBV30 and TRBJ2-4; TRBD2 might be the D (6 bases). The CDR3 is made up of 15 amino acids. Between the trimmed V and J ends, which lost 4 bases and 4 bases, there was a span of 17 bases. In germline, CDR1 is GTSNPN, CDR2 SVGIG (reference sequence). The CDR3 sequence: CAWTSGSGLKNIQYF. For the CDR3, the DNA is TGTGCCTGGACTTCGGGCAGCGGGCTAAAAAACATTCAGTACTTC.

V usage is TRBV30 and J usage is TRBJ2-7, with a possible D match to TRBD2 (7 bases). Germline CDR1 GTSNPN, CDR2 SVGIG (reference sequence). The CDR3 sequence is 13 residues long. V was shortened by 4 bases and J by 4 bases, with 14 bases between the two germline ends. The CDR3 here is CAWKGGEGYEQYF. In DNA form, the CDR3 reads TGTGCCTGGAAAGGGGGGGAGGGTTACGAGCAGTACTTC.

The genes are TRBV12-3 or TRBV12-4 and TRBJ1-5; perhaps TRBD1 as D (6 bases). The CDR3 consists of 13 residues. V gave up 6 bases and J gave up 8 bases, with 14 bases separating them. The CDR3 sequence: CASRSQGIEPQHF. CDR3 in DNA: TGTGCCAGCAGGTCACAGGGTATTGAGCCCCAGCATTTT.

The chain recombines TRBV4-3 with TRBJ1-2; D is unclear. Germline V gene data show CDR1 as LGHNA and CDR2 as YSLEER. The CDR3 sequence is 15 residues long. V lost 0 bases, J lost 2 bases, and 10 bases lay in between. The CDR3 DNA reads as TGCGCCAGCAGCCAAGATTGGGGAGGCAACTATGGCTACACCTTC. This encodes CASSQDWGGNYGYTF.

J is TRBJ2-7 and V is TRBV10-2, with TRBD1 matching 7 bases. The CDR3 extends over 14 amino acids. The J segment lost 6 bases and the V segment lost 7 bases, leaving 12 bases of the junction unmatched. Germline CDR1 and CDR2: WSHSY and SAAADI. The CDR3 protein is CASTLSDRAAEQYF. CDR3 nucleotides: TGCGCCAGCACTCTATCCGACAGGGCGGCCGAGCAGTACTTC.

The table lists this clone with a few counts. This sequence joins TRBV5-1 and TRBJ2-7; 8 bases are a match to TRBD1. Per germline, CDR1 SGHRS and CDR2 YFSETQ. The CDR3 has 15 residues. With V trimmed by 0 bases and J by 4 bases, 6 bases remained unmatched. As DNA, the CDR3 is TGCGCCAGCAGCTTGGCCGCAGGGGGCGCTTACGAGCAGTACTTC. It yields the protein CASSLAAGGAYEQYF.

The gene calls are TRBV11-2 and TRBJ1-6; the match to TRBD1 covers 9 bases. The germline CDR1 and CDR2 sequences are SGHAT and FQNNGV. The CDR3 covers 15 residues. After removal of 5 bases from V and 7 bases from J, the junction contained 6 bases not matched to a gene. CDR3 loop: CASSGGTGNNSPLHF. CDR3 in DNA: TGTGCCAGCAGCGGAGGGACAGGGAACAATTCACCCCTCCACTTT. Full variable domain (remainder filled in from reference TRBV11-2 and TRBJ1-6): EAGVAQSPRYKIIEKRQSVAFWCNPISGHATLYWYQQILGQGPKLLIQFQNNGVVDDSQLPKDRFSAERLKGVDSTLKIQPAKLEDSAVYLCASSGGTGNNSPLHFGNGTRLTVT.

V gene TRBV6-5 combines with J gene TRBJ2-5; the match to TRBD2 covers 9 bases. Germline V lookup: CDR1 MNHEY, CDR2 SVGAGI. With 8 bases clipped from V and 2 bases from J, the junction kept 9 bases outside the gene matches. This CDR3 contains 15 residues. The CDR3, as DNA: TGTGCCAGCGGGCGGGAGGGCTGGGAACAAGAGACCCAGTACTTC. The encoded protein is CASGREGWEQETQYF.

This clone was seen a few times. V usage is TRBV2 and J usage is TRBJ2-5; TRBD1 agrees at 8 bases. The CDR3 sequence is 15 residues long. V was pared by 6 bases and J by 4 bases, with 10 bases of the junction left unmatched. Germline V gives CDR1 SNHLY, CDR2 FYNNEI. In DNA, the CDR3 is TGTGCCAGCAGGGTGACAGGGGCGCCCGGAGAGACCCAGTACTTC. Translating gives CASRVTGAPGETQYF.